A selection of T cell receptor beta chains follows, all from one sample in a study of blood T cell repertoires in COVID-19. Repertoires were generated with immunoSEQ multiplex PCR, while TCRdb's copy carries only in-frame clones and drops some. Among around 380,000 clones listed, around 87% were seen once. Sequenced input: PBMCs or T cells enriched from blood (not recorded which). These receptors originate from a young man who had recovered from COVID-19. Both conserved end residues are part of each CDR3. A D gene is named only where the DNA matches it firmly. Clone size appears in some rows only: once, few, many, or a class for an expanded clone.

j_call	clone_size	d_call	v_call	cdr3_nt	cdr3_aa
TRBJ2-3	NA	TRBD2	TRBV6-5	TGTGCCAGCACCCTACTAGCGGGGGTAGGAGATACGCAGTATTTT	CASTLLAGVGDTQYF
TRBJ1-3	NA	NA	TRBV7-2	TGTGCCAGCAGCTTAGGTGGGAGGGGCACCATATATTTT	CASSLGGRGTIYF
TRBJ2-3	NA	TRBD2	TRBV19	TGTGCCAGTAGTATACTAGCGGGGGGGCCCACAGATACGCAGTATTTT	CASSILAGGPTDTQYF
TRBJ2-5	NA	NA	TRBV7-2	TGTGCCAGCAGCTTAGGGCAGGGGTTTGAGACCCAGTACTTC	CASSLGQGFETQYF
TRBJ1-3	NA	NA	TRBV30	TGTGCCTGGAGTGCGGGGTTTGGAAACACCATATATTTT	CAWSAGFGNTIYF
TRBJ2-1	NA	NA	TRBV6-5	TGTGCCAGTCACCCAGGACAGATCTACAATGAGCAGTTCTTC	CASHPGQIYNEQFF
TRBJ1-1	NA	TRBD1	TRBV10-1	TGCGCCAGCAGCGATAGACAGGGGAGTAGAAACACTGAAGCTTTCTTT	CASSDRQGSRNTEAFF
TRBJ1-6	NA	NA	TRBV9	TGTGCCAGCAGCGTATTCTCGGAGGGGAAGGGATCACCCCTCCACTTT	CASSVFSEGKGSPLHF
TRBJ2-3	NA	TRBD1	TRBV5-1	TGCGCCAGCAGCTTGGCCGCGGGACAGGGAAAAGATACGCAGTATTTT	CASSLAAGQGKDTQYF
TRBJ2-7	NA	TRBD2	TRBV3-1/TRBV3-2	TGTGCCAGCAGCCAAGGTGACAGCCGCTCGGGAGGCTACGAGCAGTACTTC	CASSQGDSRSGGYEQYF
TRBJ1-2	once	NA	TRBV5-4	TGTGCCAGCAGCTTCCAGGTAGCTAACTATGGCTACACCTTC	CASSFQVANYGYTF
TRBJ2-2	NA	NA	TRBV6-6	TGTGCCACTCGTGGTACAGGGTCGACCGGGGAGCTGTTTTTT	CATRGTGSTGELFF
TRBJ1-1	NA	TRBD1	TRBV6-5	TGTGCCAGCAGTTATGGGGACAGGACTGAAGCTTTCTTT	CASSYGDRTEAFF
TRBJ1-1	NA	TRBD1	TRBV7-9	TGTGCCAGCAGCCCAGGGGGGACAGGGCGTTATCGGAACACTGAAGCTTTCTTT	CASSPGGTGRYRNTEAFF
TRBJ2-1	NA	NA	TRBV7-7	TGTGCTAGCAGCTTAGGTCGGGGGACGTACAATGAGCAGTTCTTC	CASSLGRGTYNEQFF
TRBJ2-5	NA	NA	TRBV3-1/TRBV3-2	TGTGCCAGCAGCCAAAAGGGCAGGGGGGAGGCCCAGTACTTC	CASSQKGRGEAQYF
TRBJ2-7	NA	NA	TRBV11-2	TGTGCCAGCAGCTCACAACAGGGAGGGCACGAGCAGTACTTC	CASSSQQGGHEQYF
TRBJ1-6	NA	NA	TRBV27	TGTGCCAGCAGTTTGGGGCAGAGAAATTCACCCCTCCACTTT	CASSLGQRNSPLHF
TRBJ2-3	NA	TRBD1	TRBV30	TGTGCCTGGAGCCAGGGGGCAAGTAGCACAGATACGCAGTATTTT	CAWSQGASSTDTQYF
TRBJ1-1	NA	NA	TRBV27	TGTGCCAGCAGTTTAGGTCCGGGAGGGAACACTGAAGCTTTCTTT	CASSLGPGGNTEAFF
TRBJ1-6	NA	NA	TRBV19	TGTGCCAGTAGTTTCGCGTCAGGTACCTCACCCCTCCACTTT	CASSFASGTSPLHF
TRBJ1-1	NA	NA	TRBV19	TGTGCCAGTAGTATGTCGGCAGGGATTGGGAACACTGAAGCTTTCTTT	CASSMSAGIGNTEAFF
TRBJ1-4	NA	TRBD1	TRBV7-9	TGTGCCAGCAGACCGGGACAGGGGCCATCGACTAATGAAAAACTGTTTTTT	CASRPGQGPSTNEKLFF
TRBJ2-5	NA	NA	TRBV11-2	TGTGCCAGCAGCCGTGGGGCTCGAGAGACCCAGTACTTC	CASSRGARETQYF
TRBJ1-1	NA	NA	TRBV25-1	TGTGCCAGCAGCCTACGCCGAGGGCTGAACACTGAAGCTTTCTTT	CASSLRRGLNTEAFF
TRBJ1-2	few	TRBD1	TRBV30	TGTGCCTGGAGTGTCGGGACAGGGGACTATGGCTACACCTTC	CAWSVGTGDYGYTF
TRBJ1-1	once	TRBD1	TRBV11-2	TGTGCCAGCAGCTTGTGGACAGGGCACCATGAAGCTTTCTTT	CASSLWTGHHEAFF
TRBJ1-6	NA	NA	TRBV4-3	TGCGCCAGCAGCCAAGATCTCCAGGGCCTTAATTCACCCCTCCACTTT	CASSQDLQGLNSPLHF
TRBJ1-1	NA	NA	TRBV6-2/TRBV6-3	TGTGCCAGCAGCCAAAGCACAGGGATGAACACTGAAGCTTTCTTT	CASSQSTGMNTEAFF